The 11 T cell receptor beta chains below were found in one sample sequenced in a study of cytomegalovirus exposure and HLA in healthy donors. PCR amplification relied on 60 Vbeta primers (plus 13 Jbeta primers). TCRdb keeps only in-frame clones here, not all; method: immunoSEQ multiplex PCR. Of about 160,000 clones listed, about three quarters are singletons. Sample: PBMCs. The receptors shown here come from a female donor in good health and CMV-seronegative.

This clone appeared a few times. J is TRBJ2-5 and V is TRBV2; the D gene is possibly TRBD1 (6 bases). The length of the CDR3 is 15 residues. CDR1 and CDR2 from the germline V gene are SNHLY and FYNNEI. The ends were cut back, 5 bases at V and 3 bases at J, with 16 bases in the middle. Here the CDR3 reads CASSPLGGREETQYF. The DNA for the CDR3 is TGTGCCAGCAGTCCGCTTGGGGGCAGGGAAGAGACCCAGTACTTC.

The V gene is TRBV4-2, the J gene TRBJ1-4; TRBD1 matches 11 bases. Trimming cost V 3 bases and J 13 bases; bases outside gene matches: 10. CDR1 is LGHNA, CDR2 YNFKEQ, per germline. This CDR3 is built from 15 residues. CDR3 DNA sequence: TGTGCCAGCAGCCAGCCTCTCGGGACAGGGGGTGGACTGTTTTTT. Protein product: CASSQPLGTGGGLFF.

This clone was recorded a few times. V usage is TRBV4-2 and J usage is TRBJ2-7; 15 bases are a match to TRBD2. Per the germline V gene, CDR1 is LGHNA and CDR2 is YNFKEQ. The length of the CDR3 is 18 residues. V was pared by 5 bases and J by 3 bases, with 11 bases of the junction left unmatched. CDR3 protein: CASSGLAGGNLLFYEQYF. The CDR3 nucleotides are TGTGCCAGCAGCGGACTAGCGGGGGGGAATCTTCTCTTCTACGAGCAGTACTTC.

The genes are TRBV5-4 and TRBJ1-1, with D unresolved. The V end was cut by 3 bases, the J end by 1 base, with 10 bases between. The CDR3 has 14 amino acids. The V gene's germline CDR1 is SGHNT and CDR2 YYREEE (reference sequence). This CDR3 is CASSWAAKNTEAFF. CDR3 coding DNA: TGTGCCAGCAGCTGGGCCGCCAAGAACACTGAAGCTTTCTTT.

V is TRBV7-2 and J is TRBJ1-2; TRBD1 is a possible D gene (6 bases). This CDR3 contains 14 residues. With 1 base removed from V and 8 bases from J, the gap between germline ends came to 14 bases. The V gene's germline CDR1 is SGHTA and CDR2 FQGNSA. In nucleotides, the CDR3 is TGTGCCAGCAGCTTAGTCCAGGGGTCTTGGGGCTACACCTTC. This translates into CASSLVQGSWGYTF.

This clone showed up just a few times. CDR3 sequence: CASRATVCTDTQYF. CDR3 nucleotides: TGTGCCAGCCGCGCTACGGTATGCACAGATACGCAGTATTTT. This chain links TRBV21-1 with TRBJ2-3; the DNA was not compared with TRBD2, the D call given in the table. TRBV21-1 is deemed a pseudogene. The CDR3 runs 14 residues.

This clone was recorded only once. The chain couples TRBV6-5 to TRBJ1-4; D unresolved. The CDR3 covers 14 residues. The germline gives CDR1 MNHEY, CDR2 SVGAGI. The V end was cut by 4 bases, the J end by 4 bases, with 10 bases between. CDR3 coding DNA: TGTGCCAGCAGTTTGGAACAGAGTAATGAAAAACTGTTTTTT. This gives the protein CASSLEQSNEKLFF.

This rearrangement joins TRBV7-8 to TRBJ1-2, with a weak D call TRBD1 (6 bases). This CDR3 region has 15 residues. Germline CDR1 SGHVS, CDR2 FQNEAQ. Between the trimmed V and J ends, which lost 5 bases and 4 bases, there was a span of 17 bases. The CDR3 protein is CASSLNRVLGYGYTF. DNA of the CDR3: TGTGCCAGCAGCCTCAACAGGGTGTTGGGCTATGGCTACACCTTC.

This clone was recorded once. The CDR3 sequence is CASSILIRDRVNTQYF. CDR3 nucleotides: TGTGCCAGTAGTATATTAATCCGGGACAGGGTTAATACGCAGTATTTT. The chain combines TRBV19 with TRBJ2-3; 9 bases are a match to TRBD1. Looked up from germline, CDR1 is LNHDA and CDR2 is SQIVND (reference sequence). V trimming: 2 bases; J trimming: 7 bases; junction bases outside the gene matches: 10. CDR3 length equals 16 residues.

CDR3 nucleotide sequence: TGTGCCAGCTCACCATCTCTCGGGGGAGGTACGCAGTATTTT. Encoded protein: CASSPSLGGGTQYF. This chain links TRBV18 with TRBJ2-3, with D tentatively TRBD2 (6 bases). Germline CDR1 is KGHSH and CDR2 is LQKENI. V was clipped by 2 bases and J by 8 bases, with 14 bases between them. The CDR3 spans 14 residues.

The rearrangement joins TRBV10-3 to TRBJ2-1; maybe TRBD2 (5 bases). The CDR3 length is 15 residues. Trimming took off 2 bases at V and 4 bases at J, with 12 bases between the two ends. Looked up from germline, CDR1 is ENHRY and CDR2 is SYGVKD. The DNA of the CDR3 is TGTGCCATCAGTGAGGGACTTCTACTTTACAATGAGCAGTTCTTC. Translated, it gives CAISEGLLLYNEQFF.